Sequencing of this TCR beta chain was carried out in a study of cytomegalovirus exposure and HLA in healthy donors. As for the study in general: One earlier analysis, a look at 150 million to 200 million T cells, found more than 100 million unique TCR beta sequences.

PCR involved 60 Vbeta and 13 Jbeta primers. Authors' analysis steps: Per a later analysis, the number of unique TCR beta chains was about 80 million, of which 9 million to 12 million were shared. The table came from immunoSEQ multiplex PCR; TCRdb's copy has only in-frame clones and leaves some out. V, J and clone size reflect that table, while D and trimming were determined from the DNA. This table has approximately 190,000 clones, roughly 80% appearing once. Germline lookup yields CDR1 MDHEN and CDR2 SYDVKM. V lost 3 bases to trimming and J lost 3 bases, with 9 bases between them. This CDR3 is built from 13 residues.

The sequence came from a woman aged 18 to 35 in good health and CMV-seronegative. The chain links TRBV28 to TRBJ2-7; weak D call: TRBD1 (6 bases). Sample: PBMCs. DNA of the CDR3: TGTGCCAGCAGTTTCCCGACAGGCTACGAGCAGTACTTC. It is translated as CASSFPTGYEQYF.